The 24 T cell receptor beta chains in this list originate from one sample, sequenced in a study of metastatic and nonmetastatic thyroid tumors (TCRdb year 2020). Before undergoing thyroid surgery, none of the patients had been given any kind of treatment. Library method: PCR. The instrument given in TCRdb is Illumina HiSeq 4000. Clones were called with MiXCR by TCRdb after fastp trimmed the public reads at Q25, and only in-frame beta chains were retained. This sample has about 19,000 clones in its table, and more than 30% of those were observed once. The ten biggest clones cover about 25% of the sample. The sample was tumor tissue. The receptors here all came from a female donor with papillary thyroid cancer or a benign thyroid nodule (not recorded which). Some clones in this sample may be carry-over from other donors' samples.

The chain's CDR3 is CASSLVWGSSYEQYF. CDR3 bases: TGTGCCAGCAGCTTGGTGTGGGGGAGCTCCTACGAGCAGTACTTC. This chain uses TRBV5-6 with TRBJ2-7; D could derive from TRBD1 or TRBD2 (5 bases each). Germline V gene lookup returns CDR1 SGHDT and CDR2 YYEEEE. This CDR3 has 15 residues. Trimming pared 0 bases from V and 0 bases from J, leaving 10 bases between.

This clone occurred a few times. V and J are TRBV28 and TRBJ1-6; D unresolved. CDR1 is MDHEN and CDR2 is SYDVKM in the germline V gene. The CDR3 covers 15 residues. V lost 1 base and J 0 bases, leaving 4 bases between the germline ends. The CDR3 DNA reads TGTGCCAGCAGTTTATCCTACTCCTATAATTCACCCCTCCACTTT. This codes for CASSLSYSYNSPLHF.

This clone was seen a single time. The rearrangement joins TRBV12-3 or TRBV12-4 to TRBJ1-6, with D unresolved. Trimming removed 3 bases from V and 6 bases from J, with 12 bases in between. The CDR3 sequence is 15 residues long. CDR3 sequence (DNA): TGTGCCAGCAGTTTTGGAGGCAGAAGTAATTCACCCCTCCACTTT. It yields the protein CASSFGGRSNSPLHF.

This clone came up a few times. The CDR3 region is CAISEPLGGYTF. DNA of the CDR3: TGTGCCATCAGTGAGCCCCTAGGGGGCTACACCTTC. The rearrangement links TRBV10-3 to TRBJ1-2; D remains unclear. V lost 2 bases to trimming and J lost 8 bases, with 9 bases between them. Germline CDR1 ENHRY, CDR2 SYGVKD. This CDR3 contains 12 residues.

The CDR3 spells CASSPGRQGADTQYF. Here the CDR3 DNA reads TGTGCCAGCAGCCCCGGGCGACAGGGGGCAGATACGCAGTATTTT. The chain couples TRBV7-7 to TRBJ2-3; TRBD1 matches 9 bases. V shed 5 bases, J shed 4 bases, and the junction held 7 bases outside the gene matches. From germline, CDR1 is SSHAT and CDR2 FNYEAQ (reference sequence). This CDR3 comprises 15 residues.

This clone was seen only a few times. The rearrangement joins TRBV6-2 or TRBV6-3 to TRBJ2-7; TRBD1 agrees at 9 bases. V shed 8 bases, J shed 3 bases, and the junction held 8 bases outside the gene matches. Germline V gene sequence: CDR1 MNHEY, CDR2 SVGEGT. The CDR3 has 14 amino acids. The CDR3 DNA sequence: TGTGCCAGCGGGGGGGACAGGGTCTTCTACGAGCAGTACTTC. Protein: CASGGDRVFYEQYF.

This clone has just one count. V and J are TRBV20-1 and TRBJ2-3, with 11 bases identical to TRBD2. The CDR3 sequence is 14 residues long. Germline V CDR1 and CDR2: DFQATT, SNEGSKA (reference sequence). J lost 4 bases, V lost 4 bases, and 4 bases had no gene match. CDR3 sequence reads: CSATSGRPPDTQYF. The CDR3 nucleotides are TGCAGTGCTACTAGCGGGAGGCCCCCAGATACGCAGTATTTT.

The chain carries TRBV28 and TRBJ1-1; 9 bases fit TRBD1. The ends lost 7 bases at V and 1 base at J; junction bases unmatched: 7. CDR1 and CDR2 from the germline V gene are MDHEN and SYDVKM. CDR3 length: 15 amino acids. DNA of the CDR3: TGTGCCAGCACCGGGACAGGGATCGGGAACACTGAAGCTTTCTTT. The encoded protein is CASTGTGIGNTEAFF.

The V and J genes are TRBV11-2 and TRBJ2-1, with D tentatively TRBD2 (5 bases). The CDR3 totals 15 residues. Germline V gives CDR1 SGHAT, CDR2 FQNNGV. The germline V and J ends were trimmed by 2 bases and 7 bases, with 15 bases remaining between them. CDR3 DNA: TGTGCCAGCAGCTTACGTCGGGGTAGGTGGAATGAGCAGTTCTTC. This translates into CASSLRRGRWNEQFF.

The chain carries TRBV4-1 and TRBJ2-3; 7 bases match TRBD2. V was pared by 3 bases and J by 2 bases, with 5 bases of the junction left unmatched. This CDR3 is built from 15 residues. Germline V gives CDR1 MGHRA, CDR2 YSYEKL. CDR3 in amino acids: CASSQILASTDTQYF. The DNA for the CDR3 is TGCGCCAGCAGCCAGATACTAGCGTCCACAGATACGCAGTATTTT.

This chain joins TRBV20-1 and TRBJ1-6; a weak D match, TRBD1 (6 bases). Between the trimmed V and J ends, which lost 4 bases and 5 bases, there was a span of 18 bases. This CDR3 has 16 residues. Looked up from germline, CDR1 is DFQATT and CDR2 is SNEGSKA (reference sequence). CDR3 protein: CSATPGGGADNSPLHF. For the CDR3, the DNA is TGCAGTGCTACCCCGGGAGGGGGGGCGGATAATTCACCCCTCCACTTT.

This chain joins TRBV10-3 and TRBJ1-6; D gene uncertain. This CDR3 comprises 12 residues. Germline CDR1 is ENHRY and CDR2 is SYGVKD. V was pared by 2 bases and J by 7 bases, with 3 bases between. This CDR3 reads CAISEENSPLHF. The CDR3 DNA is TGTGCCATCAGTGAGGAAAATTCACCCCTCCACTTT.

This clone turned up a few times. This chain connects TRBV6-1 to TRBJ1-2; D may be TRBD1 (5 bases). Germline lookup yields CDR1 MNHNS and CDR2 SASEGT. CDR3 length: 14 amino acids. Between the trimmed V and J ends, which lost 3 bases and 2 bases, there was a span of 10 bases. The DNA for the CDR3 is TGTGCCAGCAGTGATATTTCAGGGAACTATGGCTACACCTTC. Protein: CASSDISGNYGYTF.

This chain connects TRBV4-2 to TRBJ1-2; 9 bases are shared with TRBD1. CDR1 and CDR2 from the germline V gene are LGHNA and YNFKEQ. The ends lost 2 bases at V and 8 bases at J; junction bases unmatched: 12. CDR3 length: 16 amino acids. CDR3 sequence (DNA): TGTGCCAGCAGCCAACCTGGCCAACAGGGGGCAGAGGGCTACACCTTC. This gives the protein CASSQPGQQGAEGYTF.

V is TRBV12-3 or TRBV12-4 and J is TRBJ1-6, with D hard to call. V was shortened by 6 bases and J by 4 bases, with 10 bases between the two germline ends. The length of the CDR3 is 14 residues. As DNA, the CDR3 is TGTGCCAGCAGCAAACATCCGTATAATTCACCCCTCCACTTT. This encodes CASSKHPYNSPLHF.

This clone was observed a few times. The CDR3 loop reads CASSLSGGWETQYF. CDR3 in DNA: TGTGCCAGCAGTCTTAGCGGGGGGTGGGAGACCCAGTACTTC. The V and J genes are TRBV28 and TRBJ2-5; 10 nucleotides align to TRBD2. The V gene end was trimmed by 5 bases and the J gene end by 5 bases; junction bases not matched to a gene: 5. CDR1 is MDHEN and CDR2 is SYDVKM in the germline V gene. The CDR3 loop spans 14 amino acids. Looking up the rest from reference TRBV28 and TRBJ2-5 gives the full variable domain: DVKVTQSSRYLVKRTGEKVFLECVQDMDHENMFWYRQDPGLGLRLIYFSYDVKMKEKGDIPEGYSVSREKKERFSLILESASTNQTSMYLCASSLSGGWETQYFGPGTRLLVL.

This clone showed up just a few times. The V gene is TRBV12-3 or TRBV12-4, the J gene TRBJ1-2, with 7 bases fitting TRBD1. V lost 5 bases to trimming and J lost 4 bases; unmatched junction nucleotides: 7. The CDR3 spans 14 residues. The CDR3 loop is CASSRDRSGYGYTF. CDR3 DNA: TGTGCCAGCAGTCGGGACAGATCTGGCTATGGCTACACCTTC.

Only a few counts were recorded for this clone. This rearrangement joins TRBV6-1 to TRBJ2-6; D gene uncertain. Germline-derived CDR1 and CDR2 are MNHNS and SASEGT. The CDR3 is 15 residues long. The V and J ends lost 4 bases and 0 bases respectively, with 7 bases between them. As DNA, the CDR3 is TGTGCCAGCAGTGTAATATCCTCTGGGGCCAACGTCCTGACTTTC. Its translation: CASSVISSGANVLTF.

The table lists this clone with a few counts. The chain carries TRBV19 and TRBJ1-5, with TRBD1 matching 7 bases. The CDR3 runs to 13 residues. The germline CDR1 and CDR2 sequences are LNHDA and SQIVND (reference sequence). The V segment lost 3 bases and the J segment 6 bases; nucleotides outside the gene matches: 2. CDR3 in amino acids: CASSIQGGQPQHF. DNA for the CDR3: TGTGCCAGTAGTATTCAGGGGGGTCAGCCCCAGCATTTT.

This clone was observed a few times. The CDR3 nucleotides read TGTGCCAGCAGTCAGACAGTCTCCTACAATGAGCAGTTCTTC. The encoded protein is CASSQTVSYNEQFF. V usage is TRBV6-2 or TRBV6-3 and J usage is TRBJ2-1, with D perhaps matching TRBD1 (5 bases). The CDR3 is made up of 14 amino acids. The V gene's germline CDR1 is MNHEY and CDR2 SVGEGT. With 5 bases removed from V and 0 bases from J, the gap between germline ends came to 8 bases.

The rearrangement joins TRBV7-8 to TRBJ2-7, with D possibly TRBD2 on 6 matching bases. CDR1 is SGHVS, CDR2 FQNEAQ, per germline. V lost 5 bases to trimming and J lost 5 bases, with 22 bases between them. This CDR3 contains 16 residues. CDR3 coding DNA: TGTGCCAGCAGCCAGCTGGGGGGACGCGCGTACGACGAGCAGTACTTC. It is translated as CASSQLGGRAYDEQYF.

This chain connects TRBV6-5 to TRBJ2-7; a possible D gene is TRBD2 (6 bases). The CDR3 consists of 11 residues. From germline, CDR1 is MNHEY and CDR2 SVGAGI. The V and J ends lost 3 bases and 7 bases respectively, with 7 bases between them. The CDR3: CASSYREEQYF. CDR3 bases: TGTGCCAGCAGTTATCGGGAGGAGCAGTACTTC.

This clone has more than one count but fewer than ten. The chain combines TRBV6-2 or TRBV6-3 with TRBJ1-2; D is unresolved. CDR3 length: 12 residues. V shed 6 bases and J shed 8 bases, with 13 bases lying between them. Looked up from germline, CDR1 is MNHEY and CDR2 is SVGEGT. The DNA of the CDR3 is TGTGCCAGCAGCCCCGACGGTGAGGGCTACACCTTC. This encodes CASSPDGEGYTF.

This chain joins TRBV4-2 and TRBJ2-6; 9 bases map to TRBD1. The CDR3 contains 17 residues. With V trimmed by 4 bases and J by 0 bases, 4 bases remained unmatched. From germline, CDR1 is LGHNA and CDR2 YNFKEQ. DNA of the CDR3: TGTGCCAGCAGCCCGACAGGGGGGGTCTCTGGGGCCAACGTCCTGACTTTC. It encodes CASSPTGGVSGANVLTF.